The rows below give T cell receptor beta chains drawn from one sample of a study of blood T cell repertoires in COVID-19. This table comes from immunoSEQ multiplex PCR, and its TCRdb copy is limited to in-frame clones, with some not included. The repertoire consists of 200,000 to 250,000 clones, with about 94% occurring once and the leading ten covering 0.82%. The sample comprised peripheral blood. The source is a man aged 55-75 years with COVID-19, enrolled during active disease. CDR3s include the opening cysteine and the closing phenylalanine or tryptophan. A D gene is named only where the DNA matches it firmly. Clone size is not always given. Where it is, it says once, few, many or a class for expanded clones.

TRBJ1-4	.	.	TRBV19	TGTGCCAGTGGGAGCCGGGGAGCTAATGAAAAACTGTTTTTT	CASGSRGANEKLFF
TRBJ2-7	TRBD1	.	TRBV7-6	TGTGCCAGCAGCTACGGGACAGGGTTAACCTACGAGCAGTACTTC	CASSYGTGLTYEQYF
TRBJ2-1	TRBD2	.	TRBV5-1	TGCGCCAGCGTTCCGGGACTAGCGGGATACAATGAGCAGTTCTTC	CASVPGLAGYNEQFF
TRBJ2-3	.	.	TRBV7-2	TGTGCCAGCAGCCCCCCTTCCCCGACAGATACGCAGTATTTT	CASSPPSPTDTQYF
TRBJ1-3	TRBD1	.	TRBV28	TGTGCCAGCATCTCAGGGGGCTCGGGAAACACCATATATTTT	CASISGGSGNTIYF
TRBJ2-7	TRBD1	.	TRBV28	TGTGCCAGCAGGAGAACAGGGGGGTCCTACGAGCAGTACTTC	CASRRTGGSYEQYF
TRBJ1-3	TRBD1	.	TRBV19	TGTGCCAGTTTTAAGCGGGGACAGGGTTCCGGTGGTTTCGGAAACACCATATATTTT	CASFKRGQGSGGFGNTIYF
TRBJ2-7	.	.	TRBV5-1	TGCGCCAGCAGTCTCCAAGAAGCTTACGAGCAGTACTTC	CASSLQEAYEQYF
TRBJ1-1	.	.	TRBV28	TGTGCCAGCAGTTCCCCCCCCGGACAGCAAGCTTTCTTT	CASSSPPGQQAFF
TRBJ1-2	TRBD1	.	TRBV3-1/TRBV3-2	TGTGCCAGCAGCCAATCGACAGGGGGCTATGGCTACACCTTC	CASSQSTGGYGYTF
TRBJ2-7	.	.	TRBV3-1/TRBV3-2	TGTGCCAGCAGCCAGCCCGAGGGTGAGCAGTACTTC	CASSQPEGEQYF
TRBJ2-7	TRBD2	.	TRBV7-9	TGTGCCAGCAGCTTAGTAGCGGGACTAGCGTCCGACGAGCAGTACTTC	CASSLVAGLASDEQYF
TRBJ2-7	TRBD1	.	TRBV10-3	TGTGCCATTAACAGGGGGGCTATGTACGAGCAGTACTTC	CAINRGAMYEQYF
TRBJ2-3	.	.	TRBV19	TGTGCCAGTAAGGCCAGGGGATCAACAGATACGCAGTATTTT	CASKARGSTDTQYF
TRBJ1-2	.	once	TRBV18	TGTGCCAGCTCACCACCCGTGCGTTCCGGGTTGGATGGCTACACCTTC	CASSPPVRSGLDGYTF
TRBJ1-2	.	once	TRBV6-5	TGTGCCAGCAGCGACGGGGACACGGTGTTCTATGGCTACACCTTC	CASSDGDTVFYGYTF